One and the same sample provided the 13 T cell receptor beta chains below, sequenced in a study of blood T cell repertoires in COVID-19. Produced via immunoSEQ multiplex PCR; TCRdb's table is partial and in-frame only. This sample carries roughly 170,000 clones, around 90% of them seen once, and the ten largest clones take 2.7%. The sequenced sample consisted of peripheral blood. The origin of the receptors is a man aged 35-49 years with active or convalescent COVID-19.

In its sample, this clone was seen once. This sequence joins TRBV28 and TRBJ1-2; TRBD1 matches at 9 bases. The CDR3 totals 14 residues. Germline V lookup: CDR1 MDHEN, CDR2 SYDVKM. Trimming took 6 bases from V and 5 from J; bases not matched to a gene: 7. As DNA, the CDR3 is TGTGCCAGCAGGAGGACCGGGACAGGGTATGGCTACACCTTC. It codes for CASRRTGTGYGYTF.

There are a few counts of this clone. The chain is built from TRBV7-2 and TRBJ1-2, with 7 bases that match TRBD1. The CDR3 consists of 15 residues. The germline CDR1 and CDR2 sequences are SGHTA and FQGNSA. V was clipped by 0 bases and J by 6 bases; unmatched bases: 7. The CDR3 region has the DNA TGTGCCAGCAGCTTAGCAAAGGGGGCTTACCATGGCTACACCTTC. This encodes CASSLAKGAYHGYTF.

The chain recombines TRBV5-1 with TRBJ2-1, with 9 bases matching TRBD2. The CDR3 extends over 15 amino acids. In germline, CDR1 is SGHRS, CDR2 YFSETQ. J gave up 4 bases and V 5 bases, and 7 bases lay outside the gene matches. This CDR3 reads CASRPTSGSYNEQFF. The DNA for the CDR3 is TGCGCCAGCAGGCCGACTAGCGGATCATACAATGAGCAGTTCTTC.

This chain connects TRBV29-1 to TRBJ1-2, with a tentative D call TRBD1 (6 bases). The germline V and J ends were trimmed by 7 bases and 4 bases, with 16 bases remaining between them. The length of the CDR3 is 13 residues. The V gene's germline CDR1 is SQVTM and CDR2 ANQGSEA. The CDR3 spells CSGDRSPVYGYTF. The CDR3 DNA reads TGCAGCGGCGACAGGTCCCCCGTCTATGGCTACACCTTC.

The genes are TRBV13 and TRBJ2-5; D perhaps matches TRBD1 (8 bases). Germline-derived CDR1 and CDR2 are PRHDT and FYEKMQ (reference sequence). The CDR3 contains 14 residues. Trimming left V 4 bases short and J 7 bases short, with 16 bases between. CDR3 sequence (DNA): TGTGCCAGCAGCTCCTCAGGGGGCGGGGGGACCCAGTACTTC. Residues: CASSSSGGGGTQYF.

V usage is TRBV29-1 and J usage is TRBJ2-7; 9 nucleotides agree with TRBD1. V gave up 7 bases and J gave up 0 bases; unmatched junction bases: 4. Germline CDR1 and CDR2: SQVTM and ANQGSEA. The CDR3 consists of 13 residues. The DNA for the CDR3 is TGCAGCGGTGGACAGGGGATCTCCTACGAGCAGTACTTC. This translates into CSGGQGISYEQYF.

The rearrangement joins TRBV19 to TRBJ1-2; D uncertain. V lost 3 bases and J 2 bases, leaving 10 bases between the germline ends. This CDR3 has 14 amino acids. Germline lookup yields CDR1 LNHDA and CDR2 SQIVND (reference sequence). The CDR3 nucleotides are TGTGCCAGTAGTATCGGCGTCAGGAACTATGGCTACACCTTC. It yields the protein CASSIGVRNYGYTF. The full variable domain, rest sourced from reference TRBV19 and TRBJ1-2, is DGGITQSPKYLFRKEGQNVTLSCEQNLNHDAMYWYRQDPGQGLRLIYYSQIVNDFQKGDIAEGYSVSREKKESFPLTVTSAQKNPTAFYLCASSIGVRNYGYTFGSGTRLTVV.

J is TRBJ1-1 and V is TRBV6-5; 8 nucleotides agree with TRBD1. The CDR3 covers 15 residues. V shed 0 bases and J 4 bases; nucleotides not matched to a gene: 4. Germline assignment: CDR1 MNHEY and CDR2 SVGAGI. The DNA of the CDR3 is TGTGCCAGCAGTTACTCCGGACAGGGCGGCACTGAAGCTTTCTTT. Protein product: CASSYSGQGGTEAFF.

This clone was counted a few times. The chain couples TRBV18 to TRBJ1-1; D is perhaps TRBD1 (5 bases). Trimming took 3 bases from V and 7 from J, leaving 21 bases between them. The germline V gene has CDR1 KGHSH and CDR2 LQKENI. The CDR3 has 16 amino acids. DNA of the CDR3: TGTGCCAGCTCACCGATGAACGATAGGGGAAGAAGTGAAGCTTTCTTT. This encodes CASSPMNDRGRSEAFF.

This clone came up once. The chain employs TRBV28 and TRBJ2-7, with 7 bases identical to TRBD2. Looked up from germline, CDR1 is MDHEN and CDR2 is SYDVKM. V dropped 3 bases and J dropped 4; count of bases not matched to a gene: 12. This CDR3 contains 16 residues. For the CDR3, the DNA is TGTGCCAGCAGTTTCTCCCTACCGGGACTAAATTACGAGCAGTACTTC. Translating gives CASSFSLPGLNYEQYF.

The V call is TRBV3-1 (or the pseudogene TRBV3-2), the J call TRBJ2-3; TRBD2 might be the D (6 bases). Germline CDR1 is LGHDT and CDR2 is YNNKEL (reference sequence). V gave up 4 bases and J gave up 4 bases, with 18 bases separating them. The CDR3 consists of 16 residues. The CDR3 coding sequence is TGTGCCAGCAGCCCTTCTCAGGGTGGAGGGCCAGATACGCAGTATTTT. This codes for CASSPSQGGGPDTQYF.

The V call is TRBV7-3, the J call TRBJ2-2; 7 bases map to TRBD1. Germline V lookup: CDR1 SGHTA, CDR2 FQGTGA. This CDR3 has 13 amino acids. The trim removed 5 bases at V and 6 bases at J, leaving 3 bases unmatched. For the CDR3, the DNA is TGTGCCAGCAGCCCGACAGGGCCCGGGGAGCTGTTTTTT. Its protein is CASSPTGPGELFF.

The chain recombines TRBV18 with TRBJ1-1; no reliable D call. This CDR3 is 14 amino acids long. Germline CDR1 reads KGHSH; CDR2 reads LQKENI. V lost 1 base to trimming and J lost 0 bases, with 6 bases between them. This CDR3 reads CASSPQYMNTEAFF. CDR3 coding DNA: TGTGCCAGCTCACCACAGTACATGAACACTGAAGCTTTCTTT.